Here is one T cell receptor beta chain with its context. The TCRbeta library was prepared with unique molecular identifiers. TCRdb ran MiXCR on the PCR reads and lists one entry per CDR3 protein. Of around 380,000 distinct CDR3 sequences listed, about 11% are singletons. Looked up from germline, CDR1 is SGHRS and CDR2 is YFSETQ. Trimming left V 4 bases short and J 0 bases short, with 17 bases between. The CDR3 spans 16 residues. This sample is part of a study of T-cell reconstitution after alpha-beta-depleted transplantation in children. This clonotype was obtained from a human donor who donated a stem cell graft to a child with acute myeloid leukemia. The chain links TRBV5-1 to TRBJ2-7, with a weak D call TRBD2 (6 bases). Source: PBMCs from the stem cell graft donor, taken from the stem cell graft. CDR3 in DNA: TGCGCCAGCAGCCAGAGCGGGCCCTCGAGCTCCTACGAGCAGTACTTC. Translated, it gives CASSQSGPSSSYEQYF. Complete variable domain (other parts from reference TRBV5-1 and TRBJ2-7): KAGVTQTPRYLIKTRGQQVTLSCSPISGHRSVSWYQQTPGQGLQFLFEYFSETQRNKGNFPGRFSGRQFSNSRSEMNVSTLELGDSALYLCASSQSGPSSSYEQYFGPGTRLTVT.